A selection of T cell receptor beta chains follows, all from one sample in a study of long-term antiretroviral therapy in people with HIV. TCRdb's copy holds only in-frame clones and misses some; the assay was immunoSEQ multiplex PCR. The data hold approximately 31,000 clones, with about 97% observed a single time. Sequences were derived from unsorted PBMCs, sampled 6.9 years after starting antiretroviral therapy. Receptors were obtained from a young man with HIV. CDR3s include the opening cysteine and the closing phenylalanine or tryptophan. A D gene is named only where the DNA matches it firmly. Rows may omit the clone size; those that give it use once, few, many or a size class.

V gene	J gene	clone size	D gene	CDR3 protein	CDR3 DNA
TRBV27	TRBJ1-2	NA	NA	CASSLGVTGDYGYTF	TGTGCCAGCAGTTTAGGAGTAACGGGAGACTATGGCTACACCTTC
TRBV28	TRBJ1-5	NA	TRBD1	CASSLFQGGQPQHF	TGTGCCAGCAGTTTATTCCAGGGGGGGCAGCCCCAGCATTTT
TRBV9	TRBJ2-7	NA	TRBD1	CASSEQGAPSYEQYF	TGTGCCAGCAGTGAACAGGGGGCCCCCTCCTACGAGCAGTACTTC
TRBV10-3	TRBJ2-2	NA	NA	CAISESTGEGIGELFF	TGTGCCATCAGTGAGTCTACAGGGGAGGGAATCGGGGAGCTGTTTTTT
TRBV19	TRBJ1-1	NA	NA	CASNPRGGWDTEAFF	TGTGCCAGTAATCCGAGGGGGGGCTGGGACACTGAAGCTTTCTTT
TRBV5-6	TRBJ1-1	NA	NA	CASSFSGSTEAFF	TGTGCCAGCAGCTTCTCGGGGAGCACTGAAGCTTTCTTT
TRBV15	TRBJ2-1	once	NA	CATSRAKQGLDEQFF	TGTGCCACCAGCAGAGCAAAACAGGGATTAGATGAGCAGTTCTTC
TRBV9	TRBJ2-7	NA	TRBD1	CASSLSGDRAHEQYF	TGTGCCAGCAGCCTCAGTGGGGACAGGGCTCACGAGCAGTACTTC
TRBV2	TRBJ2-7	NA	NA	CASRVKGGGSEQYF	TGTGCCAGCCGAGTAAAGGGAGGAGGGTCCGAGCAGTACTTC
TRBV6-1	TRBJ1-2	NA	NA	CASSDSSRGADGYTF	TGTGCCAGCAGTGACTCCTCGAGGGGGGCCGATGGCTACACCTTC
TRBV2	TRBJ1-1	NA	NA	CASGFQGLEAFF	TGTGCCAGCGGGTTTCAGGGCCTTGAAGCTTTCTTT
TRBV9	TRBJ1-5	once	NA	CASSVGSGSNQPQHF	TGTGCCAGCAGCGTAGGGAGTGGGAGCAATCAGCCCCAGCATTTT
TRBV29-1	TRBJ2-1	NA	NA	CSAQPKNSHEQFF	TGCAGCGCCCAACCCAAAAACAGTCATGAGCAGTTCTTC
TRBV7-3	TRBJ1-2	NA	NA	CASIRGGRENYGYTF	TGTGCCAGCATCCGCGGAGGACGGGAAAACTATGGCTACACCTTC
TRBV5-4	TRBJ2-3	NA	TRBD2	CASSLLAGGPTDTQYF	TGTGCCAGCAGCTTGCTAGCGGGGGGACCCACAGATACGCAGTATTTT
TRBV7-9	TRBJ2-7	NA	NA	CASSLGTSAYEQYF	TGTGCCAGCAGCCTGGGCACCAGCGCCTACGAGCAGTACTTC
TRBV4-2	TRBJ1-4	NA	TRBD1	CASSRPGQGNLRLFF	TGTGCCAGCAGCCGACCGGGACAGGGCAACTTAAGACTGTTTTTT
TRBV9	TRBJ2-7	NA	TRBD1	CASSVGTGAYEQYF	TGTGCCAGCAGCGTCGGGACAGGAGCCTACGAGCAGTACTTC
TRBV11-2	TRBJ2-1	NA	NA	CASSSLTGPLSWNEQFF	TGTGCCAGCAGCTCATTGACTGGCCCCCTGAGTTGGAATGAGCAGTTCTTC
TRBV30	TRBJ1-2	NA	TRBD1	CAWNLRGRKDGYTF	TGTGCCTGGAACCTAAGGGGGCGGAAGGATGGCTACACCTTC
TRBV5-6	TRBJ2-3	NA	NA	CASSLNTGWADTQYF	TGTGCCAGCAGCTTGAATACAGGGTGGGCAGATACGCAGTATTTT
TRBV2	TRBJ1-1	once	TRBD1	CASSPARGRGNTEAFF	TGTGCCAGCAGTCCCGCCAGGGGGCGCGGCAACACTGAAGCTTTCTTT
TRBV19	TRBJ2-7	NA	NA	CATETGYEQYF	TGTGCCACCGAAACAGGCTACGAGCAGTACTTC
TRBV7-8	TRBJ2-3	once	NA	CASSLYSVVKDTQYF	TGTGCCAGCAGCTTGTATAGCGTCGTGAAAGATACGCAGTATTTT
TRBV9	TRBJ1-1	NA	NA	CASSVAPGGGTEAFF	TGTGCCAGCAGCGTAGCTCCGGGGGGCGGGACTGAAGCTTTCTTT
TRBV7-8	TRBJ2-3	NA	NA	CASSLVVDRKTQYF	TGTGCCAGCAGCTTAGTGGTTGACCGTAAAACGCAGTATTTT
TRBV4-3	TRBJ1-2	NA	TRBD1	CASSQPGQGADGYTF	TGCGCCAGCAGCCAACCGGGACAGGGGGCGGACGGCTACACCTTC
TRBV9	TRBJ1-1	NA	NA	CASSTRGEWDTEAFF	TGTGCCAGCAGTACCCGAGGGGAATGGGACACTGAAGCTTTCTTT